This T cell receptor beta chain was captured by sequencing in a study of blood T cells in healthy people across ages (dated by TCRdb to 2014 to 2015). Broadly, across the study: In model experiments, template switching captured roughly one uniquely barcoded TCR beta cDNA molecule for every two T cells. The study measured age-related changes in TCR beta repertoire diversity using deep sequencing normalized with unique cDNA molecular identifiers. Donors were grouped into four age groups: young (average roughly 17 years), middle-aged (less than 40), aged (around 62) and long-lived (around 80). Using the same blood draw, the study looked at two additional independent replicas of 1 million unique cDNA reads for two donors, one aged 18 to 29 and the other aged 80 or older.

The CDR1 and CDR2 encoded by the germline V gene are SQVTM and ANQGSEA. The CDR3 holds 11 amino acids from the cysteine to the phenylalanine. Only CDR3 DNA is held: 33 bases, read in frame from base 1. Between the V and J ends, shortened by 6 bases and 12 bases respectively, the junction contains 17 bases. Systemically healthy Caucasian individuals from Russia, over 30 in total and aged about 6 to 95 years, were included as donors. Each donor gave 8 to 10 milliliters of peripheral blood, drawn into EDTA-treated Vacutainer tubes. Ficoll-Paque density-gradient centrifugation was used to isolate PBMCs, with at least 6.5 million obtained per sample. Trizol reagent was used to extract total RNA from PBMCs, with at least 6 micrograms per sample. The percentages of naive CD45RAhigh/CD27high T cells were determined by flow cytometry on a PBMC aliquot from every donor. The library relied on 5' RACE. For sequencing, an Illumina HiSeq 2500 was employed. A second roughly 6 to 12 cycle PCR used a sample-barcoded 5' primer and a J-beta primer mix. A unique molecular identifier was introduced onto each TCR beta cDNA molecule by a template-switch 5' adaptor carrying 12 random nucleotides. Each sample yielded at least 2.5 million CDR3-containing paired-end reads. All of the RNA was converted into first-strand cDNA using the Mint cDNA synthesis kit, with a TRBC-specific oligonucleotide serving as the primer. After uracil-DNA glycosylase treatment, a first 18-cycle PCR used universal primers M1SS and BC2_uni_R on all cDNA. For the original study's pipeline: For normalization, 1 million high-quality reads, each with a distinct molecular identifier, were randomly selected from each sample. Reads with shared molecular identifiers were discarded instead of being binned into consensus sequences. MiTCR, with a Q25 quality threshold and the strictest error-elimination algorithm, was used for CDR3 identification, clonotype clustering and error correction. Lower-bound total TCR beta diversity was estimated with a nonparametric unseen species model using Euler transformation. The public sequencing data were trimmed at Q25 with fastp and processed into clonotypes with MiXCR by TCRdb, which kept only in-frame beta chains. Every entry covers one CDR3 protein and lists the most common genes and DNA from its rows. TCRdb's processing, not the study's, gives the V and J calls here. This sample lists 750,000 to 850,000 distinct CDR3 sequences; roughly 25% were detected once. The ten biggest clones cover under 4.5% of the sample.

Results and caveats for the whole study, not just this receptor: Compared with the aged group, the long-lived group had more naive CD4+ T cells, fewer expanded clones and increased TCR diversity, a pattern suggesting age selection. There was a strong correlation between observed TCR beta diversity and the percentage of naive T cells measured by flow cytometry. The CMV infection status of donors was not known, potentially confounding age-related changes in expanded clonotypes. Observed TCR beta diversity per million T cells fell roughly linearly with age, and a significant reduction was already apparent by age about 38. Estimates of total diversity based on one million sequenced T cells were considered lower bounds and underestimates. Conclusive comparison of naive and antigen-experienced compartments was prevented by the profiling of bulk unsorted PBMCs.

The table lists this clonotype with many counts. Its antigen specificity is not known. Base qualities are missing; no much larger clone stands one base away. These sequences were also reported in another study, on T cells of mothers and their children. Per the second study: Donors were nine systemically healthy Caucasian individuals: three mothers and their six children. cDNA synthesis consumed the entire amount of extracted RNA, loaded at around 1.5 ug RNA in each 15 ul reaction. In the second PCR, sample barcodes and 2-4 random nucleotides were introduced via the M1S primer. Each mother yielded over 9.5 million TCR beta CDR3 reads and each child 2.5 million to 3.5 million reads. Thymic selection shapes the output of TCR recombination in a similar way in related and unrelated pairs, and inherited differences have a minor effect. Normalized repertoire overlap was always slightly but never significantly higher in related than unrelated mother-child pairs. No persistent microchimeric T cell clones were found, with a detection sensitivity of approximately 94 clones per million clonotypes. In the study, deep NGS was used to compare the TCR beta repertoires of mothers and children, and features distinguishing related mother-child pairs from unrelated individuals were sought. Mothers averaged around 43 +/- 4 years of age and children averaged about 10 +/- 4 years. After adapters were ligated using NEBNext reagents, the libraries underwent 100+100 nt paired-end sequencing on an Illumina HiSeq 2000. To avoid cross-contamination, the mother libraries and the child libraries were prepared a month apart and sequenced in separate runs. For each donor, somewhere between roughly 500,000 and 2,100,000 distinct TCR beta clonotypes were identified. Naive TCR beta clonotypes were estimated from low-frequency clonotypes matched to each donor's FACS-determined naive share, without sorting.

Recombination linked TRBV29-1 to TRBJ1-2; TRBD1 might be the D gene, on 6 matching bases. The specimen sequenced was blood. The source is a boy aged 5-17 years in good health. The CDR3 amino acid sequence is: CSVALEDSHTF. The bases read TGCAGCGTGGCCCTGGAGGACAGCCACACCTTC.